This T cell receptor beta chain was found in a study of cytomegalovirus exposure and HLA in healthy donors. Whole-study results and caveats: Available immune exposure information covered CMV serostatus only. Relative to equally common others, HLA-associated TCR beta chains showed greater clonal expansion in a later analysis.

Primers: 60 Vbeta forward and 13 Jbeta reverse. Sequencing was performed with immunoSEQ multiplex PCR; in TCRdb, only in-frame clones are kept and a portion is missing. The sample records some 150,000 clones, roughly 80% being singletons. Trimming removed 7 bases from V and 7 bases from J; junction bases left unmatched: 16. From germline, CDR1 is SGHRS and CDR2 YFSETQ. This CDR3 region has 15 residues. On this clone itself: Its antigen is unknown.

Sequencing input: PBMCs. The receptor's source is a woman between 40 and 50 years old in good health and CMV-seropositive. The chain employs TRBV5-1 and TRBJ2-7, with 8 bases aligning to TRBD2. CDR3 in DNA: TGCGCCAGCTCCGAAGGGCTAGCGGGCTCTAGGGAGCAGTACTTC. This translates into CASSEGLAGSREQYF. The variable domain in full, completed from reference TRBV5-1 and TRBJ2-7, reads KAGVTQTPRYLIKTRGQQVTLSCSPISGHRSVSWYQQTPGQGLQFLFEYFSETQRNKGNFPGRFSGRQFSNSRSEMNVSTLELGDSALYLCASSEGLAGSREQYFGPGTRLTVT.